This T cell receptor beta chain is drawn from a study of identical twins. Study-level results: In drawing conclusions, the study used cross-sectional statistical analysis and did not follow the same donors. A lower insertion count was a feature of abundant cord blood beta clonotypes, with no such feature in memory repertoires. Invariant MAIT and iNKT cells could partly confound zero-insertion analyses. Researchers reported weaker excess twin sharing in beta out-of-frame sequences.

Germline CDR1 is MNHEY and CDR2 is SMNVEV (reference sequence). Trimming pared 5 bases from V and 8 bases from J, leaving 16 bases between. This CDR3 contains 15 residues. This clonotype has ten or more counts. No antigen is known for it. One entry per CDR3 protein, called by TCRdb with MiXCR from the 5' RACE reads. The top ten clones hold 3% to 4.5% of a sample with 200,000 to 250,000 distinct CDR3 sequences, roughly 7% of them seen once. The same sample was also used in a study of yellow fever vaccine responses in identical twins.

What was sequenced was memory (CD45RO+) T cells sorted from blood. This sequence was found in a woman in her late teens or twenties in good health. The V call is TRBV27, the J call TRBJ1-6; D call uncertain. The CDR3 sequence is CASSPRTAPYSPLHF. Written as DNA, the CDR3 is TGTGCCAGCAGTCCCCGGACGGCCCCGTATTCACCCCTCCACTTT.